Included here is one T cell receptor beta chain sequence, with context. Its antigen is unknown. No much larger clonotype is one base removed from it; base qualities were not supplied. This sample was taken from a study of cytomegalovirus exposure and HLA in healthy donors (dated by TCRdb to 2015 to 2018). Notes on the research overall: According to an earlier analysis of around 600 of the donors, about 190 million T cells yielded 90 million to 130 million unique TCR beta sequences and about 300 Gb of sequence data. An earlier analysis of some 600 of the donors applied high-throughput TCR beta sequencing to assess whether each TCR beta V gene segment acted as functional or pseudogenic. The study combined high-throughput TCR immunosequencing, statistical association of individual TCRs with disease status, and machine learning to predict cytomegalovirus infection status. The study was designed to test whether signatures of past pathogen exposure could be identified by cataloging public T cell receptors. A later analysis re-examined previously published TCR beta repertoires from around 670 donors and added high-resolution HLA genotyping to investigate patterns of TCR occurrence. The study used immunosequencing to profile the T cell repertoires of 600 to 850 subjects and linked those repertoires to cytomegalovirus serostatus. HLA typing included class I and class II loci at four-digit resolution. About 300 gigabases of sequencing data and around 85 million unique TCR sequences made up an early release that covered several hundred HLA-typed donors. All discovery cohort repertoires had been generated on a single sequencing platform. The later analysis used no new phenotypic data to find candidate immune exposures, relying instead on TCR beta sequences and their occurrence across donors. Alongside the repertoire data, information on donor age, sex, ethnicity and CMV serostatus was compiled. Along with the roughly 700-subject first cohort, a separate validation cohort of some 130 different subjects was used. Typing coverage differed by locus: A, B, C, DRB1 and DQB1 were typed in about 620-630 donors, DQA1 in 522, DPA1 in around 600, and DPB1 in roughly 470. Genome-wide SNP genotypes for about 65% of the 666 donors were used in a later genetic analysis, which treated that subset as a discovery cohort. Across 398 genotyped donors of the cohort, an average of about 200,000 unique TCR beta nucleotide sequences per donor were sequenced, and approximately 17% of those sequences were non-productive. The genetic ancestry cluster associated with self-reported Caucasian donors included roughly 84% of the approximately 430 genotyped donors. Because of strong linkage in the cohort, a handful of DR-DQ haplotypes were treated as single units for association and clustering. The research as a whole found: Because some donors lacked HLA typing at each locus, the association tests relied only on the typed subset. Most TCR sequences were seen in very few donors, while some public TCRs were found in many individuals. In this cohort, only TCR beta chains were sequenced, and detectable features were limited by the absence of alpha or paired-chain data. Presence/absence analyses assumed roughly uniform sequencing depth across donors, an assumption that may not hold. Some IMGT-functional V segments, including TRBV6-2 and TRBV6-3, could not be told apart with the 87-base-pair reads, so those segments were excluded. In a later analysis, TCR association rates were found to vary across HLA loci, with the most associated TCRs seen for DRB1 alleles and the fewest for HLA-C alleles. In an earlier analysis of about 600 of the donors, most TCR beta V segments appeared in productive rearrangements about 87% or about 30% of the time, broadly matching IMGT annotations. Because counts were too low, approximately 15 rarely observed V segments, including chromosome 9 orphons, were excluded from the earlier analysis of some 540 of the donors. In a later analysis, most CMV-associated TCR beta chains were found to appear HLA-restricted, with HLA associations seemingly driven largely by CMV exposure. Several of the top co-occurrence clusters appeared to be linked to parvovirus B19, influenza, CMV and Epstein-Barr virus, according to a later analysis. The authors suggested that the approach could potentially be extended to other disease states and immunological phenotypes. The classifier was reported to diagnose cytomegalovirus status with high specificity and sensitivity in both the original cohort and the validation cohort. A further reported finding was that TCR beta sequences accurately predicted the HLA-A and HLA-B alleles for most subjects in the first cohort. Specific HLA alleles were associated with roughly 17,000 TCR beta sequences at a false discovery rate of 0.05 in a later analysis. When HLA alleles, especially DR and DQ, strongly co-occurred, TCR associations were difficult to assign to individual alleles. In vitro tests confirmed that a few of the cytomegalovirus-associated TCR beta chains recognize cytomegalovirus antigens. According to a later genetic analysis, donors in an Asian-associated ancestry cluster had fewer N-insertions in productive TCRs than the roughly 700-donor mean. A later analysis found that HLA-associated TCR beta chains were more clonally expanded and had lower generation probabilities than equally common non-associated chains. CMV serostatus was the only immune exposure information available for the cohort. The study gave a list of 150 to 200 TCR beta chains associated with cytomegalovirus. V-gene and J-gene trimming of TCR beta chains was associated with a missense DCLRE1C variant in a later genetic analysis, and the association was replicated in an independent cohort. Correlated functional status among segregating V segments might reflect linkage disequilibrium, but an unknown experimental factor could not be ruled out. The sequencing pipeline was judged likely to have produced a cluster of highly shared sequence variants as a technical artifact.

The cohort was made up of hundreds of healthy bone marrow donors. At the time of sampling, every cohort member was nominally healthy, though immune exposures that went unrecorded were likely present. The donor tested CMV seropositive, placing the donor among the approximately 310 seropositive members of the cohort. Each donor provided a peripheral blood sample, and peripheral blood mononuclear cells were used for TCR beta sequencing. The Qiagen DNeasy Blood Extraction Kit was used to extract genomic DNA from the blood cell samples. The CDR3 has 16 amino acids, counting the end cysteine and phenylalanine. The retained sequence is limited to the CDR3, 48 bases, with the frame set at the first base. Germline trimming amounts to 0 bases on V and 5 bases on J, with 6 as the count of junction bases outside the gene matches. CDR1 and CDR2 (SGHTA, FQGNSA) derive from the germline V gene. The library was obtained by the immunoSEQ multiplex PCR assay. The multiplex PCR relied on a mix of 60 forward primers for TCR Vbeta segments and 13 reverse primers for TCR Jbeta segments. The CDR3 region of rearranged TCR beta genes was amplified from genomic DNA by a multiplex PCR assay. The amplified TCR beta libraries were sequenced on the Illumina HiSeq System as 87-base-pair reads. Per the original workflow: In a later analysis, about 80 million unique TCR beta chains were counted across the 650 to 750 repertoires, and around 10 million of these chains were shared by at least two donors. To remove PCR and sequencing errors, raw reads were error-corrected and collapsed into unique sequences using a nearest-neighbor algorithm that merged closely related sequences. Alignment of CDR3 sequences to IMGT reference sequences was used to assign V, D and J gene segments. For a sequence to be retained, at least a six-nucleotide match to both a V gene segment and a J gene segment was required. Rearrangements were classified as productive when the CDR3 lacked stop codons and remained in frame with V and J, and all other rearrangements were classified as non-productive. CDR3 was defined by IMGT convention, running from the second conserved V-encoded cysteine to the conserved J-encoded phenylalanine. Sequences without an unambiguous match to a single V gene segment were excluded from the earlier analysis of a few hundred of the donors. In an earlier analysis of approximately 560 of the donors, a V segment was called functional when productive rearrangements were above 56.7%, and segregating when the standard deviation between donors exceeded 5%. To diagnose cytomegalovirus status from the catalog of TCR beta chain sequences, a statistical classification framework was built. In a later analysis, V and J genes were assigned by comparing TCR nucleotide sequences against IMGT/GENE-DB human TR gene sequences. The TCRdist pipeline was used in a later analysis to assign CDR3 sequences and most-parsimonious VDJ recombination scenarios. In a later analysis, each TCR beta chain was defined by its CDR3 amino acid sequence together with its V-gene family, and reads without a unique V-gene family were excluded. A later analysis removed over 500 highly shared, low-generation-probability nucleotide sequences to deal with suspected cross-contamination and a sequencing artifact. In a later analysis, a clonal expansion index was calculated for each public chain from normalized within-repertoire ranks of inferred template counts. Generation probabilities in a later analysis came from a VDJ recombination model fitted to out-of-frame rearrangements, and those results were checked against IGoR. Hypergeometric tests were used in a later analysis to score TCR-TCR, TCR-HLA and TCR-CMV co-occurrence, with a repertoire-size bias correction applied to the TCR pairs. To estimate false discovery rates, a later analysis permuted the HLA or CMV assignments 20 times. In a later analysis, co-occurring TCRs were grouped with DBSCAN, and TCRdist sequence similarity was added when clustering was performed within HLA-allele-positive subsets. Repertoires with fewer than 30,000 or more than 120,000 public chains, plus five repertoires with anomalous nucleotide sharing, were excluded from co-occurrence clustering. Sourced from immuneACCESS, this table was stored by TCRdb with only in-frame sequences that have V and J called. A share of the clones is absent; for the studies checked, an unresolved V gene accounts for under half, and the remainder has no known explanation. V and J calls plus clone size are reproduced from that table; the DNA served to infer D and trimming. The sample has 130,000 or so clones on record, more than 60% of them singletons. The biggest ten clones account for 2.1% of the sample.

The sequenced material came from PBMCs. The rearranged segments are TRBV7-2 and TRBJ2-2; 7 bases in between match TRBD2. This TCR was sampled from a woman aged 40-49 years in good health and CMV-seropositive. The CDR3 protein is CASSLADGLGTGELFF. The DNA reads TGTGCCAGCAGCTTAGCAGACGGACTAGGGACCGGGGAGCTGTTTTTT.